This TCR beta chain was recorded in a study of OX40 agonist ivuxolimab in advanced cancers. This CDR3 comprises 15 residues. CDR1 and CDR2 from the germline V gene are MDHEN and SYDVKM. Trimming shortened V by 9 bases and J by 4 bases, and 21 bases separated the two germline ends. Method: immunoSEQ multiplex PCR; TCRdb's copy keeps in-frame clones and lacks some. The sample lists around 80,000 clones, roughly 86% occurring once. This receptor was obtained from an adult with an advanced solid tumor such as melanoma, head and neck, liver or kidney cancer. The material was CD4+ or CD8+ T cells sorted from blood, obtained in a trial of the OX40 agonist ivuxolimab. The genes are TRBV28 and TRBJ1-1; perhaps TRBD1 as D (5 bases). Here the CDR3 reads CASKPVGGISTEAFF. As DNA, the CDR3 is TGTGCCAGTAAACCCGTCGGGGGTATTAGCACTGAAGCTTTCTTT.